What follows describes a single T cell receptor (beta chain). The antigen is not known. One end of the junction varies from germline; a read error may be responsible. The entirety of the isolated RNA underwent reverse transcription, so expressed TCRB transcripts were sequenced. The assay was immunoSEQ multiplex PCR, and TCRdb's table has in-frame clones only and misses some. There are about 410,000 clones in the sample; over 11% occur only once, and approximately 0.035% lies in the top ten. These data come from a study of beta chain features in type 1 diabetes. Study information: The number of sorted cells examined across all samples was approximately 100 million.

Study results and caveats: Compared with healthy donors, patients appeared to share more similar naive, central memory and regulatory TCRB repertoires.

Staining for CD45RO/CCR7/CD25/CD127/CD95/CD27 allowed sorting of CD4+ naive, central memory, regulatory and stem cell-like memory cells. Purity (above 95%) was reached by all sorted populations. In germline, CDR1 is SGHVS, CDR2 FQNEAQ. The CDR3 is 11 amino acids. The chain uses TRBV7-8 and TRBJ1-1; D call uncertain. Sequencing was carried out using naive CD4+ T cells from blood. The origin of this receptor is a man aged 25-40 years in good health. The CDR3 DNA reads TGTGCCAGCAGCTTGAAAACTGAAGCTTTCTTT. It is translated as CASSLKTEAFF.